This is a list of T cell receptor beta chains from one sample in a study of control samples from healthy donors and cancer patients. Method: immunoSEQ multiplex PCR; TCRdb's copy keeps in-frame clones and lacks some. Here the sample spans 100,000 to 150,000 clones, 75% to 95% being singletons. The sequenced material came from blood. Every receptor here comes from a young man in good health. Each CDR3 is given with its conserved first and last residue. D genes are given only for firm matches. A clone size is listed for some rows: how often the clone was seen (once, few, many), or a class if it is expanded.

J gene,clone size,V gene,D gene,CDR3 protein,CDR3 DNA
TRBJ1-2,NA,TRBV11-2,NA,CASRLAGDGTNHGYTF,TGTGCCAGCAGGCTCGCGGGCGACGGCACTAACCATGGCTACACCTTC
TRBJ1-1,NA,TRBV12-3/TRBV12-4,NA,CASSFQGTEAFF,TGTGCCAGCAGTTTCCAGGGGACTGAAGCTTTCTTT
TRBJ1-6,NA,TRBV19,NA,CASSGGTGSYNSPLHF,TGTGCCAGTAGTGGGGGAACAGGGTCGTATAATTCACCCCTCCACTTT
TRBJ2-7,once,TRBV6-5,TRBD1,CASSFRGQEQYF,TGTGCCAGCAGCTTCAGGGGGCAGGAGCAGTACTTC
TRBJ2-7,NA,TRBV12-3/TRBV12-4,NA,CASSREQYF,TGTGCCAGCAGTAGGGAGCAGTACTTC
TRBJ1-1,NA,TRBV7-9,NA,CASSPRQNTEAFF,TGTGCCAGCAGCCCAAGACAGAACACTGAAGCTTTCTTT
TRBJ2-1,NA,TRBV6-1,NA,CASSEPGADNEQFF,TGTGCCAGCAGTGAACCAGGGGCTGACAATGAGCAGTTCTTC
TRBJ1-2,NA,TRBV7-2,NA,CASSPRLAPSTKGNGYTF,TGTGCCAGCAGCCCTAGGCTGGCGCCTTCGACAAAGGGTAATGGCTACACCTTC
TRBJ2-2,NA,TRBV7-9,TRBD1,CASSLARTGVTGELFF,TGTGCCAGCAGCTTAGCGCGGACAGGAGTCACCGGGGAGCTGTTTTTT
TRBJ1-1,NA,TRBV2,TRBD1,CASSIDRVNTEAFF,TGTGCCAGCAGTATAGACAGGGTGAACACTGAAGCTTTCTTT
TRBJ2-5,NA,TRBV5-6,TRBD2,CASSPEGRLAGGQETQYF,TGTGCCAGCAGCCCCGAAGGCAGACTAGCGGGGGGCCAAGAGACCCAGTACTTC
TRBJ1-5,NA,TRBV12-2,NA,CASRLAPGRAGQPQHF,TGTGCAAGTCGCTTAGCCCCAGGGCGGGCGGGGCAGCCCCAGCATTTT
TRBJ2-5,NA,TRBV19,NA,CASSMGETQYF,TGTGCCAGTAGTATGGGAGAGACCCAGTACTTC